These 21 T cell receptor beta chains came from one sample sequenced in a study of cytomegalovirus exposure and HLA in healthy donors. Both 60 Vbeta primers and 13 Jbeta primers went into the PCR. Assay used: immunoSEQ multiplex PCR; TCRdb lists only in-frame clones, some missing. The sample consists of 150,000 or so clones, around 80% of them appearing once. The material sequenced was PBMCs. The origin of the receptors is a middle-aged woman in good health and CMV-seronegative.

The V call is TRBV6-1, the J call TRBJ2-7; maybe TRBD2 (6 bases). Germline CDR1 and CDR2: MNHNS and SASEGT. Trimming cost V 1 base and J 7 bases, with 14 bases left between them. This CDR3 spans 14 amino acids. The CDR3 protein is CASSEGFPAGEQYF. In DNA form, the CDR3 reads TGTGCCAGCAGTGAAGGGTTCCCCGCGGGAGAGCAGTACTTC.

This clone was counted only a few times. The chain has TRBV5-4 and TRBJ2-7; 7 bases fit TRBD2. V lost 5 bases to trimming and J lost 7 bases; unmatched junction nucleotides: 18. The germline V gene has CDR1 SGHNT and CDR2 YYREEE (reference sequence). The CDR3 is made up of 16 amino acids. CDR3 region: CASRTGGSPGWAEQYF. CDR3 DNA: TGTGCCAGCAGGACCGGCGGGAGCCCAGGTTGGGCTGAGCAGTACTTC.

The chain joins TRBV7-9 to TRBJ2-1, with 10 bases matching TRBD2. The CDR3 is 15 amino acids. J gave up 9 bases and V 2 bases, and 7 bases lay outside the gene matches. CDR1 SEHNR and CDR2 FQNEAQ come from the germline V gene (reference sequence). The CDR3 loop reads CASSLRLAGAIEQFF. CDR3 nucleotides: TGTGCCAGCAGCTTACGGCTAGCGGGAGCCATTGAGCAGTTCTTC.

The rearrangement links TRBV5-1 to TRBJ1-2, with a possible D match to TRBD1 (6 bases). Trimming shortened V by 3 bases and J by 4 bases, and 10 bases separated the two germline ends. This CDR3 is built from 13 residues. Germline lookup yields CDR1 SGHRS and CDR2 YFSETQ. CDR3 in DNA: TGCGCCAGCAGCTGGACAGTTTCCTATGGCTACACCTTC. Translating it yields CASSWTVSYGYTF.

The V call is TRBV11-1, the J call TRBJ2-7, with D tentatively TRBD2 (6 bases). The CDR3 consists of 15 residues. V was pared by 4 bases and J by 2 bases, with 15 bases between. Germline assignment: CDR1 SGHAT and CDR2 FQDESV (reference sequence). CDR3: CASSSVGGAPYEQYF. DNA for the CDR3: TGTGCCAGCAGCTCCGTCGGAGGGGCACCCTACGAGCAGTACTTC. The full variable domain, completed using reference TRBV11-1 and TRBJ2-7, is EAEVAQSPRYKITEKSQAVAFWCDPISGHATLYWYRQILGQGPELLVQFQDESVVDDSQLPKDRFSAERLKGVDSTLKIQPAELGDSAMYLCASSSVGGAPYEQYFGPGTRLTVT.

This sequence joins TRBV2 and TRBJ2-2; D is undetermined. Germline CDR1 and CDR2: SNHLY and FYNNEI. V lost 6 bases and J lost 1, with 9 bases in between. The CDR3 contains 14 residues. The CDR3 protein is CASRADMNTGELFF. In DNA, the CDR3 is TGTGCCAGCAGGGCTGACATGAACACCGGGGAGCTGTTTTTT.

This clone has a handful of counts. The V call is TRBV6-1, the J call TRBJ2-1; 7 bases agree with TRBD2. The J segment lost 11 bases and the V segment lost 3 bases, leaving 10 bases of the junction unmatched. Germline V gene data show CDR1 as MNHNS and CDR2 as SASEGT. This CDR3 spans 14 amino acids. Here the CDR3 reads CASSDGGRAPKQFF. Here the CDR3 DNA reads TGTGCCAGCAGTGACGGCGGGAGAGCCCCCAAGCAGTTCTTC.

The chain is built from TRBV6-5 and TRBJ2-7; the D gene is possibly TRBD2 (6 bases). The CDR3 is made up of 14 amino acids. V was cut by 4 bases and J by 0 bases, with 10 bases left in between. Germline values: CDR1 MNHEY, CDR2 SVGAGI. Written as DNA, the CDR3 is TGTGCCAGCAGTTCTGCGGGACCCTCCTACGAGCAGTACTTC. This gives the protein CASSSAGPSYEQYF.

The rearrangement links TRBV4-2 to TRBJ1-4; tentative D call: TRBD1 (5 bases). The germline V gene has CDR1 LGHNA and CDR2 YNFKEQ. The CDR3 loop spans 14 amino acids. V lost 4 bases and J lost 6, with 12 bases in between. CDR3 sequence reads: CASSLTGGDEKLFF. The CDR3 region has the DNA TGTGCCAGCAGCCTCACGGGGGGGGATGAAAAACTGTTTTTT.

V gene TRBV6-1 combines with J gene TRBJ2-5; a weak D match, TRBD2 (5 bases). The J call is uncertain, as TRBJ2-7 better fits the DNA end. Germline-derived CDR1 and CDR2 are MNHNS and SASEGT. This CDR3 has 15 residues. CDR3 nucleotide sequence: TGTGCCAGCAGTGAAGCGGCCATACTAGGCTACGAGCAGTACTTC. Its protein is CASSEAAILGYEQYF.

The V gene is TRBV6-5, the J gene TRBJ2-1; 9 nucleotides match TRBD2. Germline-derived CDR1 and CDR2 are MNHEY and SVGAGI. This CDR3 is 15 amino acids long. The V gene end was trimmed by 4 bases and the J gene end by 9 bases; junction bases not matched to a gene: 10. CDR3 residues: CASSSAGTSTSEQFF. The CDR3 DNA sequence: TGTGCCAGCAGTTCAGCCGGGACTAGCACGTCTGAGCAGTTCTTC.

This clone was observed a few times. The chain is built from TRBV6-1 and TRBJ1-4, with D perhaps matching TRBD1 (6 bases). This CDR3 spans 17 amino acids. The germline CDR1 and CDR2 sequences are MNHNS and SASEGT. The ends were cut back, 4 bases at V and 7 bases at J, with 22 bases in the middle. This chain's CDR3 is CASSARSNRVGGEKLFF. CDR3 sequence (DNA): TGTGCCAGCAGTGCCCGCTCTAACAGGGTAGGGGGTGAAAAACTGTTTTTT.

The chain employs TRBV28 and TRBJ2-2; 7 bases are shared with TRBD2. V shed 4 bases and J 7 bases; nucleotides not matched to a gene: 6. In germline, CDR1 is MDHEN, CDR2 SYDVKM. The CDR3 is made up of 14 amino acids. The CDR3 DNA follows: TGTGCCAGCAGTTCCCTTGGGGGGGGCGGGGAGCTGTTTTTT. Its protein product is CASSSLGGGGELFF.

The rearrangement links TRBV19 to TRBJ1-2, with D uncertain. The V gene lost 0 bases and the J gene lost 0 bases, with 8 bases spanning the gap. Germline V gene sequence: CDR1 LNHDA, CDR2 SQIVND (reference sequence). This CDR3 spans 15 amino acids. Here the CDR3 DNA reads TGTGCCAGTAGTATAGAAGGCAGGCCTAACTATGGCTACACCTTC. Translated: CASSIEGRPNYGYTF.

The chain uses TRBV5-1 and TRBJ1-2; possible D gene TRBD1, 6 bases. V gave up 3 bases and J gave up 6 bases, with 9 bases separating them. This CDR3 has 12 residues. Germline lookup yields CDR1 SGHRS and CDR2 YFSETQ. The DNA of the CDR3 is TGCGCCAGCAGCTCTTCAGGGGATGGCTACACCTTC. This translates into CASSSSGDGYTF.

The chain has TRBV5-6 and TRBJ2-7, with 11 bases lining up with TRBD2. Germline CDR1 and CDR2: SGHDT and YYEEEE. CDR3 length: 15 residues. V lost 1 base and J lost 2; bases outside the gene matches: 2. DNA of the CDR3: TGTGCCAGCAGCTTGCCGGGACTAGCGGCCTACGAGCAGTACTTC. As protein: CASSLPGLAAYEQYF.

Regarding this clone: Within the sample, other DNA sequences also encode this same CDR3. The CDR3 DNA reads TGTGCCAGCAGTTTGGGGGACAGGGGATATGGCTACACCTTC. Its translation: CASSLGDRGYGYTF. The chain carries TRBV28 and TRBJ1-2; 10 positions agree with TRBD1. The CDR3 runs to 14 residues. V trimming: 3 bases; J trimming: 5 bases; junction bases outside the gene matches: 3. Looked up from germline, CDR1 is MDHEN and CDR2 is SYDVKM.

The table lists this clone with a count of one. CDR3 in amino acids: CASSPGLAREADTQYF. DNA for the CDR3: TGTGCCAGCAGTCCGGGACTAGCGAGGGAAGCGGATACGCAGTATTTT. V gene TRBV6-4 combines with J gene TRBJ2-3; 10 nucleotides match TRBD2. The V gene's germline CDR1 is MRHNA and CDR2 SNTAGT. J lost 6 bases, V lost 5 bases, and 11 bases had no gene match. The CDR3 is 16 residues long.

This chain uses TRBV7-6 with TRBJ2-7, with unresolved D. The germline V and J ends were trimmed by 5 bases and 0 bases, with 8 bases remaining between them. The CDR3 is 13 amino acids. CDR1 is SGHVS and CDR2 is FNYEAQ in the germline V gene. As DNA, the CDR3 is TGTGCCAGCAGCCCCCTCGGCTCCTACGAGCAGTACTTC. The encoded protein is CASSPLGSYEQYF.

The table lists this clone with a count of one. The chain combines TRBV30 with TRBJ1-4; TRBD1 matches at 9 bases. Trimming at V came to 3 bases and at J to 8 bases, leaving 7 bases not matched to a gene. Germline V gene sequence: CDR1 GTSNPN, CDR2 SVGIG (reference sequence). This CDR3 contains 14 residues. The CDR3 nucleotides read TGTGCCTGGAGGAGGGGACAGGGAGGGGAAAAACTGTTTTTT. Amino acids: CAWRRGQGGEKLFF.

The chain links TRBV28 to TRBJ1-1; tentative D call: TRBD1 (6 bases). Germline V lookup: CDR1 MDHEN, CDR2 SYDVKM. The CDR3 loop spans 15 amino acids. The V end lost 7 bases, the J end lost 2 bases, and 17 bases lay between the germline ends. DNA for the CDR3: TGTGCCAGCACCCACGGGGGGGCCTCTAACACTGAAGCTTTCTTT. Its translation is CASTHGGASNTEAFF.